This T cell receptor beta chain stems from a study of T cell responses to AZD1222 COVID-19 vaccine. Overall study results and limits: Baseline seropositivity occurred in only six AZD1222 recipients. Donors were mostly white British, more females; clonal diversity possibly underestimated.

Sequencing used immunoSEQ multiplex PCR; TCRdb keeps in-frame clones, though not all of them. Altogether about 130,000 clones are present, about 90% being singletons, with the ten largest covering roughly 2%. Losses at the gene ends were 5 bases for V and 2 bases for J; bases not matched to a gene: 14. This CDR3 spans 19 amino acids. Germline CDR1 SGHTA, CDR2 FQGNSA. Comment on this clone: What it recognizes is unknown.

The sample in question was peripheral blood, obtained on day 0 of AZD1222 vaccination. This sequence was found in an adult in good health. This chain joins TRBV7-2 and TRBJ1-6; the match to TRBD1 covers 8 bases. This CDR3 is CASSHRSGGGTAYNSPLHF. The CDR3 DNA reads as TGTGCCAGCAGCCATCGATCAGGGGGCGGGACAGCCTATAATTCACCCCTCCACTTT.